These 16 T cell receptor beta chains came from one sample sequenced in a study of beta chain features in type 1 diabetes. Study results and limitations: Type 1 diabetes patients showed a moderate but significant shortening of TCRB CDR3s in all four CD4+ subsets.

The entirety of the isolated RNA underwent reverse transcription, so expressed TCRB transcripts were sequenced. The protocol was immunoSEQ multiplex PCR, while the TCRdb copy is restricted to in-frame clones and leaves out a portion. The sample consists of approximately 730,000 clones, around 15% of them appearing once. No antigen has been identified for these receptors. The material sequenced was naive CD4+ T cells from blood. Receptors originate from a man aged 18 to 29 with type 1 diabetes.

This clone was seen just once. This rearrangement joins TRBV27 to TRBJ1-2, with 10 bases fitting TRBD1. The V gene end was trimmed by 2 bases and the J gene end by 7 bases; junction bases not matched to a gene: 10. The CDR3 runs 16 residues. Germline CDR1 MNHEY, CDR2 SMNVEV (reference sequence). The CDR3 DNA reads TGTGCCAGCAGTTTAACCGGGACAGGGGTGGGTAGTGGCTACACCTTC. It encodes CASSLTGTGVGSGYTF.

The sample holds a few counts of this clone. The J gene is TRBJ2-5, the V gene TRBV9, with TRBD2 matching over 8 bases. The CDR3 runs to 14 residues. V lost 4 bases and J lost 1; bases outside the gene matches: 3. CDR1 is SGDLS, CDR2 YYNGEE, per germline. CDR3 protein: CASSSAGAQETQYF. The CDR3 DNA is TGTGCCAGCAGCTCAGCGGGGGCCCAAGAGACCCAGTACTTC.

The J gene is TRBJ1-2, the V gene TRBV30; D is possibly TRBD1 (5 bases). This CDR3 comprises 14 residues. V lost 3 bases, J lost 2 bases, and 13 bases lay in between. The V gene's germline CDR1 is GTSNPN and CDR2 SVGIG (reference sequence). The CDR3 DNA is TGTGCCTGGAGAAAGGACACAAAGAACTATGGCTACACCTTC. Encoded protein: CAWRKDTKNYGYTF. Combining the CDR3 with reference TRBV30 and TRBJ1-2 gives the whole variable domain SQTIHQWPATLVQPVGSPLSLECTVEGTSNPNLYWYRQAAGRGLQLLFYSVGIGQISSEVPQNLSASRPQDRQFILSSKKLLLSDSGFYLCAWRKDTKNYGYTFGSGTRLTVV.

CDR3 DNA sequence: TGTGCCAGCTCACCACCTAATAGCAATCAGCCCCAGCATTTT. As protein: CASSPPNSNQPQHF. This chain joins TRBV18 and TRBJ1-5; D ambiguous. This CDR3 contains 14 residues. Germline CDR1 is KGHSH and CDR2 is LQKENI. Trimming shortened V by 0 bases and J by 0 bases, and 3 bases separated the two germline ends.

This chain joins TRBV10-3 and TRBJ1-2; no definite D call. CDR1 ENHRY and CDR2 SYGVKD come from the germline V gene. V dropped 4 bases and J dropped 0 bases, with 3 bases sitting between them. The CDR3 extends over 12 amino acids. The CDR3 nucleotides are TGTGCCATCAGTGTACCTAACTATGGCTACACCTTC. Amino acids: CAISVPNYGYTF.

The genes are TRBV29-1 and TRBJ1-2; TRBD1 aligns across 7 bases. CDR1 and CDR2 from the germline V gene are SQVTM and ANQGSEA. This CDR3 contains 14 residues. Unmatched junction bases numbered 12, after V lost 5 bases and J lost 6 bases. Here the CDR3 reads CSVLGQVGINGYTF. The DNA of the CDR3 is TGCAGCGTTCTCGGACAGGTCGGAATCAATGGCTACACCTTC.

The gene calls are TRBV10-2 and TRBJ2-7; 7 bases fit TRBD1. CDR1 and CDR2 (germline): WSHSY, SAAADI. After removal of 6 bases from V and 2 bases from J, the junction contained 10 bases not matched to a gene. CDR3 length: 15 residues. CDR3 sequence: CASRLAGTEAYEQYF. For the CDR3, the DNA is TGCGCCAGCAGGCTGGCCGGGACAGAGGCCTACGAGCAGTACTTC.

CDR3 DNA: TGTGCCAGCAGTTACACAGAGAACTATGGCTACACCTTC. Its translation is CASSYTENYGYTF. The chain couples TRBV6-5 to TRBJ1-2, with D hard to call. The CDR3 extends over 13 amino acids. Germline lookup yields CDR1 MNHEY and CDR2 SVGAGI. Trimming took off 2 bases at V and 2 bases at J, with 6 bases between the two ends.

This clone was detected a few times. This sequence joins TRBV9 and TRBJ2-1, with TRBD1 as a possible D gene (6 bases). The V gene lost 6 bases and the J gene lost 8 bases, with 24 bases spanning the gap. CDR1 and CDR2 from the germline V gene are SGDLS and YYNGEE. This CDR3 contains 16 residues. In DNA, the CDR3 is TGTGCCAGCACACCTGACGGGCAGGGGTGGATAGATGAGCAGTTCTTC. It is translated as CASTPDGQGWIDEQFF.

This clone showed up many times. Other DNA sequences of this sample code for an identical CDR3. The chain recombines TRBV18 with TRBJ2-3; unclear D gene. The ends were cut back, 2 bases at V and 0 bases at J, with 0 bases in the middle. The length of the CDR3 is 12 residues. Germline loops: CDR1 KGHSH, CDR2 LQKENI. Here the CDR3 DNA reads TGTGCCAGCTCACCAAGCACAGATACGCAGTATTTT. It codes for CASSPSTDTQYF.

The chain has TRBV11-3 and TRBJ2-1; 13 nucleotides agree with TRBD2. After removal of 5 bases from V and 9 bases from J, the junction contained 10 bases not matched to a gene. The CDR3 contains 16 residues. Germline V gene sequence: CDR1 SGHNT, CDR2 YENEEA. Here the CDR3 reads CASSTSTSGGGSEQFF. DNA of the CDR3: TGTGCCAGCAGCACGTCCACTAGCGGGGGGGGCAGTGAGCAGTTCTTC.

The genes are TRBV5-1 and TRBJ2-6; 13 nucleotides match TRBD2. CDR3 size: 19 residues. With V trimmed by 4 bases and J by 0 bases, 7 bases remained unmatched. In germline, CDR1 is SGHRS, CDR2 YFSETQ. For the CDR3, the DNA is TGCGCCAGCAGCACGGGACTAGCGGGGAGTCGCTCTGGGGCCAACGTCCTGACTTTC. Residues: CASSTGLAGSRSGANVLTF.

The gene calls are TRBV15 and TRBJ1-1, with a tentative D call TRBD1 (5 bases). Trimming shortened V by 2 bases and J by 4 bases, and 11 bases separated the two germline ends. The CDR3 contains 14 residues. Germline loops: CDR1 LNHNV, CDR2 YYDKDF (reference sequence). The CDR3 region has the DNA TGTGCCACCAGCAGATGGAAGGGGACCACTGAAGCTTTCTTT. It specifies CATSRWKGTTEAFF.

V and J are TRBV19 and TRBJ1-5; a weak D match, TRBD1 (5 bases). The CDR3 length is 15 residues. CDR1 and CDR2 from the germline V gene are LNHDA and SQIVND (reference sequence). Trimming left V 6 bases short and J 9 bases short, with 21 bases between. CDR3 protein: CASSSIAGGDRPQHF. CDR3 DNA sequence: TGTGCCAGTAGCTCCATTGCGGGGGGGGATCGGCCCCAGCATTTT.

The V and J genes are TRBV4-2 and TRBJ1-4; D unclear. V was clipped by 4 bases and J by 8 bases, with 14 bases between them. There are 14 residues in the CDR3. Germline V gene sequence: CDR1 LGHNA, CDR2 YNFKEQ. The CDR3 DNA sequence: TGTGCCAGCAGCCCGAGGGAGGGAGACGAAAAACTGTTTTTT. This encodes CASSPREGDEKLFF.

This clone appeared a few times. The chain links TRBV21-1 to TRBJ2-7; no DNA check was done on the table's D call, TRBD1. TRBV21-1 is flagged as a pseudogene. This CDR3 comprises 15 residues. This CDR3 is CASSHQGGRSYEQYF. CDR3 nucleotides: TGTGCCAGCAGCCACCAGGGCGGACGCTCCTACGAGCAGTACTTC.